Presented here are 12 T cell receptor beta chains from one specimen sequenced in a study of T-cell reconstitution after alpha-beta-depleted transplantation in children. Unique molecular identifiers were used to barcode this TCRbeta library. TCRdb independently ran MiXCR on the PCR reads; one entry per CDR3 protein. Here the sample spans about 20,000 distinct CDR3 sequences, under 15% being singletons. This specimen consisted of PBMCs, mostly from graft donor cells, obtained 60 days after TCRalphabeta/CD19-depleted stem cell transplant. These receptors all come from a female patient aged 2 to 10 who had a stem cell transplant for congenital amegakaryocytic thrombocytopenia, so the T cells may come from the graft donor.

This clonotype came up many times. The J gene is TRBJ1-5, the V gene TRBV25-1; 9 bases align to TRBD1. Trimming at V came to 2 bases and at J to 5 bases, leaving 7 bases not matched to a gene. This CDR3 is 16 amino acids long. CDR1 is MGHDK and CDR2 is SYGVNS in the germline V gene. This chain's CDR3 is CASSEPGTGLHQPQHF. The CDR3 DNA sequence: TGTGCCAGCAGTGAACCCGGGACAGGGCTTCATCAGCCCCAGCATTTT.

The sample holds many counts of this clonotype. The chain joins TRBV10-3 to TRBJ2-3; 13 bases align to TRBD2. The length of the CDR3 is 19 residues. J gave up 0 bases and V 0 bases, and 6 bases lay outside the gene matches. Germline V lookup: CDR1 ENHRY, CDR2 SYGVKD. The CDR3 loop is CAISESFGTSGASTDTQYF. The CDR3 nucleotides are TGTGCCATCAGTGAGTCGTTTGGGACTAGCGGGGCTAGCACAGATACGCAGTATTTT.

The V and J genes are TRBV7-2 and TRBJ2-2, with 11 bases that match TRBD2. The germline V gene has CDR1 SGHTA and CDR2 FQGNSA. This CDR3 spans 17 amino acids. J gave up 3 bases and V 5 bases, and 8 bases lay outside the gene matches. The CDR3 coding sequence is TGTGCCAGCAGCCCGACTAGCGGGATATTTGACACCGGGGAGCTGTTTTTT. Amino acid sequence: CASSPTSGIFDTGELFF.

This clonotype was counted ten times or more. The V call is TRBV29-1, the J call TRBJ2-1, with 8 bases lining up with TRBD2. From germline, CDR1 is SQVTM and CDR2 ANQGSEA. This CDR3 region has 15 residues. The ends lost 8 bases at V and 10 bases at J; junction bases unmatched: 19. Written as DNA, the CDR3 is TGCAGCTGTCGGGAGGTCTGGCGGGAGGTGGTCGAGCAGTTCTTC. It is translated as CSCREVWREVVEQFF.

Ten or more counts support this clonotype. This sequence joins TRBV12-3 or TRBV12-4 and TRBJ2-1; the match to TRBD1 covers 8 bases. The junction had 9 bases not matched to a gene; V was cut back by 5 bases and J by 3 bases. CDR3 length: 16 residues. CDR3 bases: TGTGCCAGCAGTCCGCGGGACAGGCGAAACTACAATGAGCAGTTCTTC. This encodes CASSPRDRRNYNEQFF.

This clonotype came up many times. The rearrangement links TRBV7-7 to TRBJ2-1, with TRBD2 matching 7 bases. The CDR3 contains 14 residues. The V and J ends lost 1 base and 5 bases, in that order; junction bases with no gene match: 2. Germline loops: CDR1 SSHAT, CDR2 FNYEAQ (reference sequence). CDR3 DNA sequence: TGTGCCAGCAGCTTAGGCGGGAGCAACAATGAGCAGTTCTTC. It is translated as CASSLGGSNNEQFF.

This clonotype was seen repeatedly, ten times or more. The rearrangement uses TRBV7-9 and TRBJ2-4; perhaps TRBD2 as D (7 bases). The CDR3 consists of 15 residues. Per the germline V gene, CDR1 is SEHNR and CDR2 is FQNEAQ (reference sequence). The germline V and J ends were trimmed by 3 bases and 1 base, with 10 bases remaining between them. The CDR3 nucleotides read TGTGCCAGCAGCTTGGGGGGGCTGGCCAAAAACATTCAGTACTTC. Residues: CASSLGGLAKNIQYF. The full variable domain, completed using reference TRBV7-9 and TRBJ2-4, is DTGVSQNPRHKITKRGQNVTFRCDPISEHNRLYWYRQTLGQGPEFLTYFQNEAQLEKSRLLSDRFSAERPKGSFSTLEIQRTEQGDSAMYLCASSLGGLAKNIQYFGAGTRLSVL.

To note about this clonotype: This CDR3 fails to terminate in the conserved phenylalanine or tryptophan, so it likely reflects a read error. This chain links TRBV20-1 with TRBJ2-5, with 7 positions matching TRBD2. Germline CDR1 and CDR2: DFQATT and SNEGSKA (reference sequence). This CDR3 has 17 amino acids. CDR3 residues: CCAREPAGAGNQETQYS. The CDR3 DNA reads TGCTGTGCTAGAGAACCGGCGGGAGCGGGGAACCAAGAGACCCAGTACTCC.

Many counts were recorded for this clonotype. The rearrangement uses TRBV29-1 and TRBJ1-1; D not resolved. The germline V gene encodes CDR1 SQVTM and CDR2 ANQGSEA. The CDR3 has 14 amino acids. The V end lost 4 bases, the J end lost 0 bases, and 12 bases lay between the germline ends. The DNA for the CDR3 is TGCAGCGTTGTCGTCCTGCGGATGAACACTGAAGCTTTCTTT. This encodes CSVVVLRMNTEAFF.

This clonotype was detected many times. This chain connects TRBV29-1 to TRBJ2-7, with D tentatively TRBD2 (6 bases). The V gene lost 5 bases and the J gene lost 2 bases, with 13 bases spanning the gap. Germline V lookup: CDR1 SQVTM, CDR2 ANQGSEA. CDR3 length equals 13 residues. In DNA, the CDR3 is TGCAGCGTTCGGCCGCGGGGCACCTACGAGCAGTACTTC. Translating gives CSVRPRGTYEQYF.

This clonotype was found many times. The genes are TRBV20-1 and TRBJ2-3; 7 positions match TRBD2. Germline V gene lookup returns CDR1 DFQATT and CDR2 SNEGSKA (reference sequence). J gave up 1 base and V 2 bases, and 12 bases lay outside the gene matches. CDR3 length equals 17 residues. The CDR3 DNA follows: TGCAGTGCTAGACCGCGGCCGGCGGGAGCGCGCACAGATACGCAGTATTTT. This codes for CSARPRPAGARTDTQYF.

The rearrangement uses TRBV18 and TRBJ2-6; tentative D call: TRBD1 (5 bases). The CDR3 consists of 16 residues. Between the trimmed V and J ends, which lost 2 bases and 0 bases, there was a span of 8 bases. Germline CDR1 reads KGHSH; CDR2 reads LQKENI. CDR3 region: CASSPATGSGANVLTF. As DNA, the CDR3 is TGTGCCAGCTCACCAGCAACAGGCTCTGGGGCCAACGTCCTGACTTTC. The whole variable domain, filled in from reference TRBV18 and TRBJ2-6, reads NAGVMQNPRHLVRRRGQEARLRCSPMKGHSHVYWYRQLPEEGLKFMVYLQKENIIDESGMPKERFSAEFPKEGPSILRIQQVVRGDSAAYFCASSPATGSGANVLTFGAGSRLTVL.